Following are 14 T cell receptor beta chains from one sample sequenced in a study of spatial heterogeneity in lung cancer. One entry per CDR3 protein results from TCRdb running MiXCR on the 5' RACE reads. Of about 52,000 distinct CDR3 sequences in the sample, less than 9% were seen once. As to time point: blood at routine non-recurrence follow-up after resection. TCRs were sequenced from unsorted whole RNA of tumor, nontumor lung or PBMC. This specimen consisted of PBMCs, obtained at follow-up. The receptor set was obtained from a female donor with early-stage non-small cell lung cancer.

This clonotype was counted ten times or more. The chain has TRBV12-3 or TRBV12-4 and TRBJ1-2; no firm D call. The CDR3 totals 14 residues. The germline V and J ends were trimmed by 6 bases and 1 base, with 12 bases remaining between them. CDR3 DNA: TGTGCCAGCAGCCCGGGGAGACTTAACTATGGCTACACCTTC. It encodes CASSPGRLNYGYTF.

This clonotype showed up just a few times. This sequence joins TRBV30 and TRBJ1-3, with TRBD1 matching over 7 bases. Germline V gene data show CDR1 as GTSNPN and CDR2 as SVGIG (reference sequence). This CDR3 spans 13 amino acids. V lost 3 bases and J lost 2; bases outside the gene matches: 1. The CDR3: CAWRTGAGNTIYF. CDR3 bases: TGTGCCTGGAGAACAGGGGCTGGAAACACCATATATTTT.

This clonotype was recorded a few times. V and J are TRBV24-1 and TRBJ1-5, with D uncertain. Germline CDR1 and CDR2: KGHDR and SFDVKD. This CDR3 spans 17 amino acids. Trimming pared 2 bases from V and 2 bases from J, leaving 15 bases between. CDR3: CATSDSGRAARNQPQHF. The CDR3 DNA is TGTGCCACCAGTGATTCAGGCCGGGCAGCCCGCAATCAGCCCCAGCATTTT.

This clonotype was recorded at least ten times. J is TRBJ2-7 and V is TRBV7-2, with D perhaps TRBD2 (6 bases). Germline values: CDR1 SGHTA, CDR2 FQGNSA. Trimming stripped 5 bases from V and 4 bases from J, with 21 bases between. CDR3 length equals 16 residues. The CDR3 DNA is TGTGCCAGCAGCCTTACTGGCGCGGGGAACGGGTACGAGCAGTACTTC. Its protein product is CASSLTGAGNGYEQYF.

In its sample, this clonotype was seen many times. This chain links TRBV7-2 with TRBJ2-5; 7 nucleotides line up with TRBD2. V was clipped by 6 bases and J by 6 bases; unmatched bases: 10. This CDR3 spans 14 amino acids. Germline-derived CDR1 and CDR2 are SGHTA and FQGNSA. CDR3 in amino acids: CASSLQGLVKTQYF. As DNA, the CDR3 is TGTGCCAGCAGTTTACAAGGACTAGTTAAGACCCAGTACTTC.

The chain links TRBV19 to TRBJ2-6; D is possibly TRBD1 (6 bases). This CDR3 has 20 amino acids. The germline V gene has CDR1 LNHDA and CDR2 SQIVND (reference sequence). V was shortened by 5 bases and J by 0 bases, with 23 bases between the two germline ends. The CDR3 nucleotides are TGTGCCAGTAGTTACCGGGGACAAGTTTATTCTCTCTCTGGGGCCAACGTCCTGACTTTC. Translation: CASSYRGQVYSLSGANVLTF.

This clonotype has just a few counts. This chain joins TRBV6-5 and TRBJ2-3, with 8 positions matching TRBD1. Losses at the gene ends were 3 bases for V and 5 bases for J; bases not matched to a gene: 7. Germline CDR1 is MNHEY and CDR2 is SVGAGI. The CDR3 spans 15 residues. CDR3 region: CASSYRTGLGDTQYF. The CDR3 DNA is TGTGCCAGCAGTTATCGGACAGGGTTGGGAGATACGCAGTATTTT.

This clonotype appeared many times. This chain uses TRBV10-3 with TRBJ2-3; possibly TRBD2 for D (5 bases). The CDR3 runs to 13 residues. Looked up from germline, CDR1 is ENHRY and CDR2 is SYGVKD. The V and J ends lost 6 bases and 0 bases respectively, with 7 bases between them. CDR3 nucleotides: TGTGCCATCAGGACTACTAGCACAGATACGCAGTATTTT. This translates into CAIRTTSTDTQYF.

This clonotype was observed many times. The V and J genes are TRBV6-6 and TRBJ2-1, with 7 positions matching TRBD2. CDR1 is MNHNY, CDR2 SVGAGI, per germline (reference sequence). The V segment lost 6 bases and the J segment 7 bases; nucleotides outside the gene matches: 3. CDR3 length: 12 residues. This CDR3 is CASRAGGNEQFF. CDR3 in DNA: TGTGCCAGCAGGGCCGGGGGGAATGAGCAGTTCTTC.

Turning to this clonotype: A read error may explain this, as a much larger clone is one base away. The V and J genes are TRBV7-2 and TRBJ2-5, with 9 bases fitting TRBD2. From germline, CDR1 is SGHTA and CDR2 FQGNSA. The CDR3 spans 14 residues. After removal of 4 bases from V and 6 bases from J, the junction contained 6 bases not matched to a gene. The CDR3, as DNA: TGTACCAGCAGCTCCAATAGCGGGGGCAAGACCCAGTACTTC. It is translated as CTSSSNSGGKTQYF.

The genes are TRBV7-9 and TRBJ2-5; D might be TRBD2 (5 bases). The CDR3 consists of 13 residues. The V end was cut by 1 base, the J end by 3 bases, with 6 bases between. CDR1 and CDR2 from the germline V gene are SEHNR and FQNEAQ (reference sequence). The CDR3 is CASSLGTEETQYF. The DNA of the CDR3 is TGTGCCAGCAGCTTAGGGACTGAAGAGACCCAGTACTTC.

This clonotype showed up just a few times. The rearrangement joins TRBV6-5 to TRBJ2-3, with a weak D call TRBD2 (6 bases). V was shortened by 6 bases and J by 6 bases, with 13 bases between the two germline ends. Germline lookup yields CDR1 MNHEY and CDR2 SVGAGI. This CDR3 has 13 amino acids. The CDR3 loop reads CASSPPGLDTQYF. The CDR3 region has the DNA TGTGCCAGCAGCCCACCGGGACTCGATACGCAGTATTTT.

The chain joins TRBV18 to TRBJ2-5, with no clear D. CDR3 length: 13 amino acids. V was pared by 2 bases and J by 2 bases, with 6 bases between. Germline V gene data show CDR1 as KGHSH and CDR2 as LQKENI. The CDR3 is CASSPAVQETQYF. DNA for the CDR3: TGTGCCAGCTCACCAGCGGTACAAGAGACCCAGTACTTC.

A word on this clonotype: A much larger clone sits a single nucleotide away, making a read error possible. It is likely a read error, because the conserved phenylalanine at the end of the CDR3 is missing. The chain combines TRBV19 with TRBJ2-6, with no clear D. Trimming cost V 9 bases and J 0 bases, with 6 bases left between them. This CDR3 has 13 amino acids. Per germline, CDR1 LNHDA and CDR2 SQIVND (reference sequence). The CDR3 reads CASGYSGANVLTL. The CDR3 coding sequence is TGTGCCAGCGGGTACTCTGGGGCCAACGTCCTGACTCTC.